This passage covers 21 T cell receptor beta chains from one sample sequenced in a study of T-cell memory formation after mild COVID-19 (dated by TCRdb to 2020 to 2022). The method was 5' RACE. Sequenced using an Illumina NovaSeq 6000. Using fastp at Q25 and MiXCR, TCRdb reprocessed the public reads and kept productive beta chains. One record per CDR3 amino acid sequence lists the most common genes and DNA. Across this sample there are 550,000 to 700,000 distinct CDR3 sequences, with 18% seen only once. Around 12% of the sample rests with the top ten. The sample consisted of PBMCs or a T cell subset sorted from them (not recorded which). All receptors derive from an adult woman who had mild COVID-19 (a few samples of this study predate the infection). The sample titles of this study are shuffled in the database, so cell type and time point are left out; the donor was told from shared clones.

The chain is built from TRBV20-1 and TRBJ2-5, with D perhaps matching TRBD1 or TRBD2 (5 bases each). CDR1 DFQATT and CDR2 SNEGSKA come from the germline V gene (reference sequence). There are 11 residues in the CDR3. With 6 bases removed from V and 10 bases from J, the gap between germline ends came to 15 bases. The CDR3 DNA follows: TGCAGTGCACCTAGTTGGGGGTACCAGTACTTC. Protein: CSAPSWGYQYF.

V and J are TRBV7-9 and TRBJ2-3, with 7 bases that match TRBD1. Trimming took 4 bases from V and 0 from J; bases not matched to a gene: 7. CDR1 SEHNR and CDR2 FQNEAQ come from the germline V gene (reference sequence). The CDR3 loop spans 16 amino acids. The CDR3 DNA sequence: TGTGCCAGCAGCTCTGCCGGGACAGTTAGCACAGATACGCAGTATTTT. It is translated as CASSSAGTVSTDTQYF.

This sequence joins TRBV19 and TRBJ1-1; D not resolved. Germline assignment: CDR1 LNHDA and CDR2 SQIVND (reference sequence). The CDR3 has 15 residues. V gave up 3 bases and J gave up 4 bases, with 15 bases separating them. CDR3 in amino acids: CASSMRAEGPTEAFF. CDR3 bases: TGTGCCAGTAGTATGAGGGCGGAGGGCCCCACTGAAGCTTTCTTT.

V usage is TRBV30 and J usage is TRBJ2-2; D call uncertain. This CDR3 comprises 12 residues. The germline CDR1 and CDR2 sequences are GTSNPN and SVGIG (reference sequence). The V end was cut by 2 bases, the J end by 2 bases, with 3 bases between. The CDR3 loop reads CAWSINTGELFF. The CDR3 DNA is TGTGCCTGGAGTATTAACACCGGGGAGCTGTTTTTT.

At least ten counts were recorded for this clonotype. The chain combines TRBV7-3 with TRBJ2-1, with D unresolved. In germline, CDR1 is SGHTA, CDR2 FQGTGA. V lost 1 base to trimming and J lost 3 bases, with 19 bases between them. The CDR3 contains 18 residues. CDR3 protein: CASSLNAPWSVIYNEQFF. CDR3 nucleotides: TGTGCCAGCAGCTTAAATGCCCCTTGGTCAGTTATCTACAATGAGCAGTTCTTC.

This clonotype was seen more than once but under ten times. This chain links TRBV20-1 with TRBJ2-1; no definite D call. V lost 6 bases and J 4 bases, leaving 7 bases between the germline ends. The CDR3 is 11 residues long. Germline V gene sequence: CDR1 DFQATT, CDR2 SNEGSKA (reference sequence). The CDR3 nucleotides read TGCAGTGCCCCAAGGTACAATGAGCAGTTCTTC. Protein: CSAPRYNEQFF.

This clonotype was seen more than once but under ten times. The chain has TRBV30 and TRBJ2-2, with 9 bases that match TRBD1. Germline CDR1 is GTSNPN and CDR2 is SVGIG (reference sequence). V was clipped by 3 bases and J by 7 bases; unmatched bases: 9. There are 15 residues in the CDR3. CDR3 amino acids: CAWRLGDRDIGELFF. DNA for the CDR3: TGTGCCTGGAGACTGGGGGACAGGGATATCGGGGAGCTGTTTTTT.

This clonotype has just a few counts. This chain links TRBV27 with TRBJ1-5; weak D call: TRBD1 (5 bases). The ends were cut back, 1 base at V and 0 bases at J, with 7 bases in the middle. The CDR3 runs 15 residues. CDR1 and CDR2 (germline): MNHEY, SMNVEV (reference sequence). In DNA, the CDR3 is TGTGCCAGCAGTTTATTAAGGGGTAGCAATCAGCCCCAGCATTTT. It yields the protein CASSLLRGSNQPQHF.

The chain carries TRBV7-3 and TRBJ2-1, with 9 nucleotides matching TRBD2. The CDR3 has 16 amino acids. Trimming cost V 5 bases and J 1 base; bases outside gene matches: 6. Germline V gives CDR1 SGHTA, CDR2 FQGTGA. CDR3 loop: CASSGLARGSYNEQFF. As DNA, the CDR3 is TGTGCCAGCAGCGGACTAGCGAGGGGGTCCTACAATGAGCAGTTCTTC.

With regard to this clonotype: At one boundary the junction diverges from the germline segment, which might be a read error. The chain has TRBV29-1 and TRBJ1-1, with TRBD1 matching over 9 bases. This CDR3 is 8 amino acids long. Germline V CDR1 and CDR2: SQVTM, ANQGSEA. The CDR3 loop reads CSGGTGPF. CDR3 in DNA: TGCAGCGGAGGGACAGGGCCGTTT.

V gene TRBV19 combines with J gene TRBJ2-3; D ambiguous. V was cut by 3 bases and J by 3 bases, with 10 bases left in between. Germline V gives CDR1 LNHDA, CDR2 SQIVND (reference sequence). This CDR3 region has 14 residues. CDR3 protein: CASSMTTLTDTQYF. CDR3 nucleotides: TGTGCCAGTAGTATGACCACATTAACAGATACGCAGTATTTT. The whole variable domain, filled in from reference TRBV19 and TRBJ2-3, reads DGGITQSPKYLFRKEGQNVTLSCEQNLNHDAMYWYRQDPGQGLRLIYYSQIVNDFQKGDIAEGYSVSREKKESFPLTVTSAQKNPTAFYLCASSMTTLTDTQYFGPGTRLTVL.

The chain has TRBV5-5 and TRBJ1-2; D remains ambiguous. Per the germline V gene, CDR1 is SGHKS and CDR2 is YYEKEE (reference sequence). This CDR3 contains 15 residues. V dropped 1 base and J dropped 3 bases, with 13 bases sitting between them. The chain's CDR3 is CASSLHGSSDYGYTF. Written as DNA, the CDR3 is TGTGCCAGCAGCTTGCACGGCAGTTCCGACTATGGCTACACCTTC.

In this sample, this clonotype turned up a few times. This rearrangement joins TRBV12-3 or TRBV12-4 to TRBJ2-7; D is tentatively TRBD1 or TRBD2 (5 bases each). This CDR3 is 12 amino acids long. Trimming shortened V by 6 bases and J by 6 bases, and 12 bases separated the two germline ends. The DNA for the CDR3 is TGTGCCAGCAGCTTGGGGGTTGGCGAGCAGTACTTC. Encoded protein: CASSLGVGEQYF.

The chain joins TRBV6-5 to TRBJ1-4; no clear D gene. The CDR3 extends over 13 amino acids. V gave up 2 bases and J gave up 8 bases, with 9 bases separating them. Germline lookup yields CDR1 MNHEY and CDR2 SVGAGI. CDR3 sequence reads: CASSYISGEKLFF. CDR3 nucleotides: TGTGCCAGCAGTTACATCAGCGGCGAAAAACTGTTTTTT.

This clonotype has just a few counts. CDR3 residues: CASSPTGLRHEQYF. CDR3 DNA: TGTGCCAGCAGCCCGACAGGTCTCAGGCACGAGCAGTACTTC. The chain links TRBV3-1 to TRBJ2-7; D may be TRBD1 (6 bases). CDR3 size: 14 residues. The germline V gene encodes CDR1 LGHDT and CDR2 YNNKEL (reference sequence). V dropped 4 bases and J dropped 5 bases, with 15 bases sitting between them.

This clonotype was counted a few times. The chain couples TRBV5-1 to TRBJ2-1, with D possibly TRBD1 on 5 matching bases. This CDR3 has 15 amino acids. The germline CDR1 and CDR2 sequences are SGHRS and YFSETQ. V was cut by 4 bases and J by 4 bases, with 15 bases left in between. In nucleotides, the CDR3 is TGCGCCAGCAGCATCAGGGATTTTTGGTACAATGAGCAGTTCTTC. Translating it yields CASSIRDFWYNEQFF.

This clonotype was seen many times. The chain links TRBV12-3 or TRBV12-4 to TRBJ2-5, with D possibly TRBD2 on 7 matching bases. Between the trimmed V and J ends, which lost 6 bases and 2 bases, there was a span of 19 bases. CDR3 size: 16 residues. CDR3 DNA: TGTGCCAGCAGGCCCTCGGGCGGGGGCTCTCAAGAGACCCAGTACTTC. This encodes CASRPSGGGSQETQYF.

V gene TRBV7-6 combines with J gene TRBJ2-7; TRBD2 might be the D (5 bases). Germline V CDR1 and CDR2: SGHVS, FNYEAQ. Trimming took off 3 bases at V and 6 bases at J, with 12 bases between the two ends. This CDR3 contains 13 residues. This CDR3 reads CASSFGVGSEQYF. The CDR3 DNA follows: TGTGCCAGCAGCTTCGGGGTGGGGAGCGAGCAGTACTTC.

This clonotype occurred a few times. The chain employs TRBV12-3 or TRBV12-4 and TRBJ1-1; TRBD1 matches 9 bases. The CDR3 loop spans 18 amino acids. Trimming took 6 bases from V and 0 from J; bases not matched to a gene: 14. The CDR3: CASRGDWDRASMNTEAFF. CDR3 DNA sequence: TGTGCCAGCAGGGGGGACTGGGACAGGGCCTCTATGAACACTGAAGCTTTCTTT.

This clonotype has just a few counts. The rearrangement uses TRBV4-1 and TRBJ1-6; D is uncertain. With 3 bases removed from V and 0 bases from J, the gap between germline ends came to 9 bases. Germline V gene data show CDR1 as MGHRA and CDR2 as YSYEKL. The CDR3 runs 16 residues. This CDR3 is CASSQQTSSYNSPLHF. The DNA of the CDR3 is TGCGCCAGCAGCCAGCAGACAAGCTCCTATAATTCACCCCTCCACTTT.

A few counts support this clonotype. The chain is built from TRBV12-3 or TRBV12-4 and TRBJ2-1, with 12 bases lining up with TRBD2. V shed 1 base, J shed 6 bases, and the junction held 16 bases outside the gene matches. The CDR3 is made up of 20 amino acids. The CDR3 loop is CASSLGVLAGGLARGNEQFF. CDR3 nucleotides: TGTGCCAGCAGTTTAGGAGTGCTAGCGGGAGGGCTTGCGCGGGGCAATGAGCAGTTCTTC.